These 20 T cell receptor beta chains came from one sample sequenced in a study of glioma-infiltrating T cells. Using RNA template, CDR3s of TCR alpha and beta were amplified with iRepertoire arm-PCR. TCRdb re-called the multiplex PCR reads through MiXCR, storing one row per CDR3 protein. The sample shows about 180,000 distinct CDR3 sequences, around 40% of them seen only once. Sample: glioma tissue, nonneoplastic brain tissue, or PBMCs (not recorded which). These receptors all stem from a human donor with low-grade glioma or glioblastoma, undergoing nonglioma brain surgery, or in good health (not recorded which).

Notes on this clonotype: A much larger clone differs from this one at a single base, so this may be a read error. The missing conserved phenylalanine or tryptophan at the end of this CDR3 makes a read error likely. The CDR3 spells CASSQDLIQPQHS. CDR3 DNA: TGTGCCAGCAGCCAAGATTTGATTCAGCCCCAGCATTCT. The rearrangement joins TRBV6-2 or TRBV6-3 to TRBJ1-5, with unresolved D. CDR1 is MNHEY, CDR2 SVGEGT, per germline. The V and J ends lost 6 bases and 6 bases respectively, with 12 bases between them. The CDR3 consists of 13 residues.

This clonotype was seen many times. V and J are TRBV6-1 and TRBJ2-7; D gene unclear. This CDR3 is built from 15 residues. V was trimmed by 7 bases and J by 4 bases, leaving 20 bases between them. Germline assignment: CDR1 MNHNS and CDR2 SASEGT. The CDR3, as DNA: TGTGCCAGCATTGGCGATCCCCCGGTTCAGTACGAGCAGTACTTC. It codes for CASIGDPPVQYEQYF.

This chain uses TRBV20-1 with TRBJ2-3; possibly TRBD2 for D (6 bases). The CDR3 contains 14 residues. V was cut by 2 bases and J by 3 bases, with 12 bases left in between. Per the germline V gene, CDR1 is DFQATT and CDR2 is SNEGSKA (reference sequence). This chain's CDR3 is CSARQTRKTDTQYF. The DNA of the CDR3 is TGCAGTGCTAGACAGACTAGAAAGACAGATACGCAGTATTTT.

The sample holds many counts of this clonotype. This chain uses TRBV20-1 with TRBJ2-7, with D maybe TRBD1 (6 bases). Germline values: CDR1 DFQATT, CDR2 SNEGSKA (reference sequence). The CDR3 runs 12 residues. Between the trimmed V and J ends, which lost 3 bases and 3 bases, there was a span of 9 bases. DNA of the CDR3: TGCAGTGCTAGCGGGACATACTACGAGCAGTACTTC. Protein sequence: CSASGTYYEQYF.

This clonotype showed up many times. The chain is built from TRBV2 and TRBJ2-7; the match to TRBD1 covers 8 bases. V gave up 6 bases and J gave up 3 bases; unmatched junction bases: 7. Per the germline V gene, CDR1 is SNHLY and CDR2 is FYNNEI. The CDR3 spans 14 residues. In DNA, the CDR3 is TGTGCCAGCAGCATTGGACAGGGTATCTACGAGCAGTACTTC. It encodes CASSIGQGIYEQYF.

This clonotype was found once. A much larger clone lies one base from this, so it may be a read error. V and J are TRBV2 and TRBJ1-5, with D unresolved. The germline CDR1 and CDR2 sequences are SNHLY and FYNNEI. The length of the CDR3 is 13 residues. CDR3 sequence reads: CASKSNSNKPQHF. The CDR3 nucleotides read TGTGCCAGCAAATCCAATAGCAATAAGCCCCAGCATTTT.

J is TRBJ2-1 and V is TRBV19, with 10 nucleotides matching TRBD2. This CDR3 comprises 17 residues. CDR1 is LNHDA, CDR2 SQIVND, per germline (reference sequence). J gave up 6 bases and V 3 bases, and 11 bases lay outside the gene matches. CDR3 sequence reads: CASSIQTRLAGANEQFF. For the CDR3, the DNA is TGTGCCAGTAGTATTCAAACCCGGCTAGCGGGGGCCAATGAGCAGTTCTTC.

This clonotype was detected many times. The chain recombines TRBV27 with TRBJ2-7; D is perhaps TRBD1 or TRBD2 (5 bases each). The V end lost 4 bases, the J end lost 0 bases, and 7 bases lay between the germline ends. Germline loops: CDR1 MNHEY, CDR2 SMNVEV (reference sequence). The CDR3 spans 13 residues. The DNA of the CDR3 is TGTGCCAGCAGTTGGGACGGCTCCTACGAGCAGTACTTC. The encoded protein is CASSWDGSYEQYF.

There are many counts of this clonotype. The rearrangement joins TRBV24-1 to TRBJ2-1; D is uncertain. Trimming took off 9 bases at V and 1 base at J, with 6 bases between the two ends. This CDR3 region has 12 residues. Germline V CDR1 and CDR2: KGHDR, SFDVKD. CDR3 sequence reads: CATRGSYNEQFF. The CDR3 DNA reads TGTGCCACCCGCGGTTCCTACAATGAGCAGTTCTTC.

This chain uses TRBV28 with TRBJ2-5; possible D gene TRBD1, 6 bases. Looked up from germline, CDR1 is MDHEN and CDR2 is SYDVKM. CDR3 size: 13 residues. V lost 10 bases, J lost 4 bases, and 16 bases lay in between. The CDR3 is CAIRTVAGETQYF. As DNA, the CDR3 is TGTGCCATCAGGACAGTGGCAGGAGAGACCCAGTACTTC. Full variable domain (remainder filled in from reference TRBV28 and TRBJ2-5): DVKVTQSSRYLVKRTGEKVFLECVQDMDHENMFWYRQDPGLGLRLIYFSYDVKMKEKGDIPEGYSVSREKKERFSLILESASTNQTSMYLCAIRTVAGETQYFGPGTRLLVL.

A remark on this clonotype: Given a much more abundant clone one base away, this may be a read error. This CDR3 is missing its conserved last phenylalanine or tryptophan, likely due to a read error. The rearrangement links TRBV20-1 to TRBJ2-1, with a tentative D call TRBD2 (6 bases). The CDR3 runs to 16 residues. Germline CDR1 and CDR2: DFQATT and SNEGSKA (reference sequence). The ends were cut back, 1 base at V and 3 bases at J, with 16 bases in the middle. The CDR3 loop reads CSARGPRERNYNEQFL. DNA for the CDR3: TGCAGTGCTAGAGGCCCCCGGGAGAGGAACTACAATGAGCAGTTCCTC.

This clonotype was counted between two and nine times. The chain joins TRBV5-1 to TRBJ2-1; D is perhaps TRBD2 (6 bases). Per the germline V gene, CDR1 is SGHRS and CDR2 is YFSETQ. The CDR3 length is 16 residues. V lost 0 bases and J 6 bases, leaving 16 bases between the germline ends. The CDR3: CASSLDWDLQFNEQFF. In DNA form, the CDR3 reads TGCGCCAGCAGCTTGGATTGGGACTTACAATTCAATGAGCAGTTCTTC.

The chain has TRBV28 and TRBJ2-3, with D possibly TRBD2 on 6 matching bases. The V end was cut by 2 bases, the J end by 5 bases, with 20 bases between. This CDR3 contains 17 residues. The germline V gene encodes CDR1 MDHEN and CDR2 SYDVKM. The CDR3 loop reads CASSLAVSGTRGDTQYF. The CDR3 coding sequence is TGTGCCAGCAGTTTAGCGGTTAGCGGAACTCGCGGAGATACGCAGTATTTT.

This clonotype was seen many times. The chain couples TRBV25-1 to TRBJ1-2; D ambiguous. The CDR3 totals 11 residues. The V end was cut by 8 bases, the J end by 0 bases, with 4 bases between. CDR1 and CDR2 from the germline V gene are MGHDK and SYGVNS. The CDR3 DNA reads as TGTGCCAGCGCCGCTAACTATGGCTACACCTTC. Protein: CASAANYGYTF.

This clonotype was recorded many times. The genes are TRBV20-1 and TRBJ2-1; TRBD2 is a possible D gene (5 bases). V shed 1 base and J shed 1 base, with 17 bases lying between them. CDR1 is DFQATT and CDR2 is SNEGSKA in the germline V gene (reference sequence). This CDR3 is 17 amino acids long. The CDR3 DNA reads TGCAGTGCTAGAGGGAGGTTGGGCGGGCCTTCCTACAATGAGCAGTTCTTC. Amino acids: CSARGRLGGPSYNEQFF.

The gene calls are TRBV20-1 and TRBJ2-3; the match to TRBD2 covers 15 bases. CDR1 and CDR2 (germline): DFQATT, SNEGSKA (reference sequence). The CDR3 sequence is 17 residues long. V gave up 5 bases and J gave up 1 base; unmatched junction bases: 7. In nucleotides, the CDR3 is TGCAGTGCTTCAGGACTAGCGGGAGGGCCTGGCACAGATACGCAGTATTTT. Encoded protein: CSASGLAGGPGTDTQYF.

This clonotype appeared many times. The chain carries TRBV19 and TRBJ1-1; D gene ambiguous. This CDR3 is built from 14 residues. Between the trimmed V and J ends, which lost 3 bases and 1 base, there was a span of 9 bases. CDR1 and CDR2 from the germline V gene are LNHDA and SQIVND (reference sequence). The CDR3 region is CASSITAANTEAFF. In DNA, the CDR3 is TGTGCCAGTAGTATCACAGCCGCGAACACTGAAGCTTTCTTT.

As to this clonotype: This could be a read error, since a much larger clone is one nucleotide away. The genes are TRBV7-6 and TRBJ2-1; 7 bases map to TRBD1. There are 14 residues in the CDR3. Germline loops: CDR1 SGHVS, CDR2 FNYEAQ. V lost 5 bases to trimming and J lost 8 bases; unmatched junction nucleotides: 9. CDR3 loop: CASSLLTGCDEQFF. CDR3 coding DNA: TGTGCCAGCAGCCTTTTGACAGGGTGTGATGAGCAGTTCTTC. Full variable domain (rest looked up from reference TRBV7-6 and TRBJ2-1): GAGVSQSPRYKVTKRGQDVALRCDPISGHVSLYWYRQALGQGPEFLTYFNYEAQQDKSGLPNDRFSAERPEGSISTLTIQRTEQRDSAMYRCASSLLTGCDEQFFGPGTRLTVL.

The gene calls are TRBV6-5 and TRBJ2-7; 9 bases match TRBD1. The germline CDR1 and CDR2 sequences are MNHEY and SVGAGI. V dropped 6 bases and J dropped 8; count of bases not matched to a gene: 11. The CDR3 totals 14 residues. The CDR3 nucleotides are TGTGCCAGCAGGGACAGGGGCTATGGCGATAAGCAGTACTTC. This encodes CASRDRGYGDKQYF.

Comment on this clonotype: The missing conserved phenylalanine or tryptophan at the end of this CDR3 makes a read error likely. This chain links TRBV4-2 with TRBJ2-7, with D uncertain. This CDR3 region has 13 residues. Germline V lookup: CDR1 LGHNA, CDR2 YNFKEQ. V shed 0 bases and J shed 4 bases, with 7 bases lying between them. CDR3 DNA: TGTGCCAGCAGCCAAGAGGTTGGTTACGAGCAGTACCTC. Amino acid sequence: CASSQEVGYEQYL.